The rows below give T cell receptor beta chains drawn from one sample of a study of cytomegalovirus exposure and HLA in healthy donors. The repertoire was sequenced with immunoSEQ multiplex PCR; TCRdb's copy has only in-frame clones and lacks some. This table holds 95,000 to 100,000 clones, about 80% found once. The sample was PBMCs. All receptors derive from a man aged 35 to 55 in good health and CMV-seronegative. Each CDR3 is given with its conserved first and last residue. The order of the fields is J gene, V gene, CDR3 protein.

j_call: TRBJ1-6; v_call: TRBV19; cdr3_aa: CASSIEFRANSPLHF
j_call: TRBJ2-6; v_call: TRBV4-1; cdr3_aa: CASSLHGGGRGSGANVLTF
j_call: TRBJ1-2; v_call: TRBV28; cdr3_aa: CASSLALRGGYGYTF
j_call: TRBJ2-1; v_call: TRBV6-5; cdr3_aa: CASTRDRDNEQFF
j_call: TRBJ2-4; v_call: TRBV25-1; cdr3_aa: CASSDSGRAKNIQYF
j_call: TRBJ2-1; v_call: TRBV5-4; cdr3_aa: CASSFRQGAYNEQFF
j_call: TRBJ1-1; v_call: TRBV5-6; cdr3_aa: CASSTGQAYTEAFF
j_call: TRBJ2-1; v_call: TRBV7-2; cdr3_aa: CASSGPMRNEQFF
j_call: TRBJ2-1; v_call: TRBV27; cdr3_aa: CASSLSSGLGDEQFF
j_call: TRBJ2-3; v_call: TRBV28; cdr3_aa: CASATNSGDTDTQYF
j_call: TRBJ2-7; v_call: TRBV6-6; cdr3_aa: CASSTYRGIFEQYF
j_call: TRBJ2-1; v_call: TRBV9; cdr3_aa: CASSVYVAGVTEQFF
j_call: TRBJ1-1; v_call: TRBV28; cdr3_aa: CASSLSKREAFF
j_call: TRBJ2-1; v_call: TRBV10-3; cdr3_aa: CAISAPTEVYNEQFF
j_call: TRBJ1-2; v_call: TRBV5-5; cdr3_aa: CASSLAGTGGIAGYTF
j_call: TRBJ1-4; v_call: TRBV11-2; cdr3_aa: CASSQAQRQNEKLFF
j_call: TRBJ2-1; v_call: TRBV11-3; cdr3_aa: CASSLGGQEYNEQFF
j_call: TRBJ1-1; v_call: TRBV18; cdr3_aa: CASSPGTVETEAFF
j_call: TRBJ1-1; v_call: TRBV7-2; cdr3_aa: CASSLAGSIENEAFF
j_call: TRBJ1-3; v_call: TRBV7-6; cdr3_aa: CASSSMQGNSRNTIYF
j_call: TRBJ2-7; v_call: TRBV11-2; cdr3_aa: CASSGGRQGSSYEQYF
j_call: TRBJ2-7; v_call: TRBV7-9; cdr3_aa: CASSTPGTGVSYEQYF
j_call: TRBJ2-5; v_call: TRBV28; cdr3_aa: CASAGQETQYF
j_call: TRBJ1-3; v_call: TRBV7-9; cdr3_aa: CASSRVGGASSGNTIYF
j_call: TRBJ2-5; v_call: TRBV19; cdr3_aa: CASSSDRQETQYF
j_call: TRBJ2-7; v_call: TRBV14; cdr3_aa: CASSQGSGGYYEQYF
j_call: TRBJ1-4; v_call: TRBV6-5; cdr3_aa: CASRGTGSNEKLFF
j_call: NA; v_call: TRBV7-8; cdr3_aa: CASSLGAIYEQYF
j_call: TRBJ2-7; v_call: TRBV7-9; cdr3_aa: CASVRGENRGPREQYF
j_call: TRBJ2-3; v_call: TRBV7-2; cdr3_aa: CASSLASSGGGTDTQYF
j_call: TRBJ2-1; v_call: TRBV7-2; cdr3_aa: CASSPHRGTGGNNEQFF
j_call: TRBJ1-4; v_call: TRBV5-1; cdr3_aa: CASRNRGLSEKLFF
j_call: TRBJ2-7; v_call: TRBV11-2; cdr3_aa: CASSSARGAYEQYF
j_call: TRBJ1-4; v_call: TRBV18; cdr3_aa: CASSSDTTPGLEKLFF
j_call: TRBJ1-5; v_call: TRBV7-9; cdr3_aa: CSSSYTRGNRYQPQHF
j_call: TRBJ1-5; v_call: TRBV6-5; cdr3_aa: CASSWAGQQPQHF
j_call: TRBJ1-3; v_call: TRBV18; cdr3_aa: CASSPGTVISSGNTIYF
j_call: TRBJ1-2; v_call: TRBV11-2; cdr3_aa: CASSLVSAAGSGYTF
j_call: TRBJ2-3; v_call: TRBV27; cdr3_aa: CASSFHFGSPGTSTDTQYF
j_call: TRBJ1-2; v_call: TRBV19; cdr3_aa: CASSISDRDGYTF
j_call: TRBJ1-4; v_call: TRBV30; cdr3_aa: CAWSLGQGVEKLFF
j_call: TRBJ2-3; v_call: TRBV6-5; cdr3_aa: CASQKIDTQYF
j_call: TRBJ2-7; v_call: TRBV30; cdr3_aa: CAWRQSGTGNYEQYF
j_call: NA; v_call: TRBV9; cdr3_aa: CASSVSGGPYEQYF
j_call: TRBJ2-3; v_call: TRBV7-2; cdr3_aa: CASSSHRPGGDTQYF
j_call: TRBJ1-3; v_call: TRBV9; cdr3_aa: CASSVAPVTSGNTIYF
j_call: TRBJ2-4; v_call: TRBV28; cdr3_aa: CASSGGGAAKNIQYF
j_call: TRBJ2-2; v_call: TRBV23-1; cdr3_aa: CASSQSKPLWELFF
j_call: TRBJ2-7; v_call: TRBV6-5; cdr3_aa: CASSYLYEQYF
j_call: NA; v_call: TRBV7-8; cdr3_aa: CASSLEGQGYEQYF
j_call: TRBJ2-7; v_call: TRBV19; cdr3_aa: CASSATGGTIHEQYF
j_call: TRBJ2-6; v_call: TRBV7-9; cdr3_aa: CASSPQASGANVLTF